This TCR beta chain derives from a study of T cell changes during pregnancy in multiple sclerosis. V lost 5 bases to trimming and J lost 13 bases; unmatched junction nucleotides: 10. CDR3 length: 13 amino acids. From germline, CDR1 is LNHDA and CDR2 SQIVND (reference sequence). The protocol was immunoSEQ multiplex PCR, while the TCRdb copy is restricted to in-frame clones and leaves out a portion. This sample yields around 50,000 clones, of which around nine tenths are seen a single time; less than 2% belongs to the top ten. This sequence originates from a female donor with multiple sclerosis, enrolled in a pregnancy study. Sequenced here: peripheral blood, sampled in the first trimester of pregnancy. The J gene is TRBJ1-4, the V gene TRBV19, with 7 bases identical to TRBD1. The CDR3 protein is CASSPDRVRGLFF. The DNA of the CDR3 is TGTGCCAGTAGTCCCGACAGGGTAAGGGGACTGTTTTTT. The whole variable domain, remainder taken from reference TRBV19 and TRBJ1-4, is DGGITQSPKYLFRKEGQNVTLSCEQNLNHDAMYWYRQDPGQGLRLIYYSQIVNDFQKGDIAEGYSVSREKKESFPLTVTSAQKNPTAFYLCASSPDRVRGLFFGSGTQLSVL.